The source of this TCR beta chain is a study of post-analysis software for immune sequencing data. Study-level information: Patients had relapsing-remitting, secondary progressive or progressive-relapsing multiple sclerosis; some lacked subtype. Broader study findings: Significantly lower normalized Chao1 diversity was seen in multiple sclerosis patients than in controls. Roughly 5 TRBV segments (TRBV5-6, TRBV5-1 and TRBV20-1 among them) occurred more frequently in patients than in controls. Batch-matched samples strongly co-clustered by F measure.

Remarks on this clonotype: The antigen is not known.

CDR1 is SQVTM, CDR2 ANQGSEA, per germline. This CDR3 region has 14 residues. After removal of 1 base from V and 0 bases from J, the junction contained 1 base not matched to a gene. Prepared TCR beta cDNA libraries contained unique molecular identifiers. There were roughly 1 to 11 million T cells, and 510,000 or so cDNA molecules came from them. TCRdb fed the PCR reads into MiXCR, producing one record per CDR3 protein. The sample has about 430,000 distinct CDR3 sequences, approximately 42% seen once. This TCR came from a girl aged 2 to 9 with multiple sclerosis. The V and J genes are TRBV29-1 and TRBJ2-7; 9 nucleotides line up with TRBD2. The sequencing sample was made of blood. The CDR3 DNA is TGCAGCGTTGAAGGGACTAGCGACTCCTACGAGCAGTACTTC. Amino acid sequence: CSVEGTSDSYEQYF.